These 5 T cell receptor beta chains were sequenced from one sample in a study of control samples from healthy donors and cancer patients. Only in-frame clones appear in the TCRdb table, and some are missing; sequencing was by immunoSEQ multiplex PCR. The sample records 150,000 to 200,000 clones, roughly 89% being singletons. The sample consisted of blood. Every receptor here comes from a man aged 25 to 40 in good health.

About this clone itself: Within the sample, other DNA sequences also encode this same CDR3. This sequence joins TRBV4-2 and TRBJ2-7; D is unclear. The V gene's germline CDR1 is LGHNA and CDR2 YNFKEQ. The V and J ends lost 3 bases and 1 base respectively, with 4 bases between them. The CDR3 spans 12 residues. The CDR3 sequence is CASSQDSYEQYF. In DNA, the CDR3 is TGTGCCAGCAGCCAGGATTCCTACGAGCAGTACTTC.

The chain has TRBV5-4 and TRBJ2-3; D gene uncertain. Looked up from germline, CDR1 is SGHNT and CDR2 is YYREEE (reference sequence). Trimming took 2 bases from V and 1 from J, leaving 5 bases between them. There are 13 residues in the CDR3. The DNA for the CDR3 is TGTGCCAGCAGCTTAAGCGGCACAGATACGCAGTATTTT. Protein sequence: CASSLSGTDTQYF.

This rearrangement joins TRBV5-4 to TRBJ2-7; TRBD1 is a possible D gene (6 bases). This CDR3 spans 14 amino acids. V was clipped by 1 base and J by 4 bases, with 12 bases between them. CDR1 and CDR2 from the germline V gene are SGHNT and YYREEE (reference sequence). CDR3 sequence reads: CASSLPGRGYEQYF. The CDR3 DNA sequence: TGTGCCAGCAGCTTGCCGGGCAGGGGATACGAGCAGTACTTC.

The rearrangement uses TRBV13 and TRBJ2-4; possibly TRBD1 or TRBD2 for D (5 bases each). The V gene lost 5 bases and the J gene lost 1 base, with 9 bases spanning the gap. CDR1 is PRHDT, CDR2 FYEKMQ, per germline (reference sequence). This CDR3 has 14 residues. CDR3 nucleotides: TGTGCCAGCAGCCCCGGGGCCGCCAAAAACATTCAGTACTTC. This codes for CASSPGAAKNIQYF.

The V gene is TRBV9, the J gene TRBJ1-2, with D unclear. The germline CDR1 and CDR2 sequences are SGDLS and YYNGEE. The length of the CDR3 is 10 residues. The ends were cut back, 3 bases at V and 7 bases at J, with 4 bases in the middle. CDR3 sequence reads: CASSGGGYTF. DNA for the CDR3: TGTGCCAGCAGCGGGGGTGGCTACACCTTC. The complete variable domain, with remaining parts taken from reference TRBV9 and TRBJ1-2, reads DSGVTQTPKHLITATGQRVTLRCSPRSGDLSVYWYQQSLDQGLQFLIQYYNGEERAKGNILERFSAQQFPDLHSELNLSSLELGDSALYFCASSGGGYTFGSGTRLTVV.